This T cell receptor beta chain was retrieved from a study of cytomegalovirus exposure and HLA in healthy donors. Background on the study: Previous work identified 95 million to 120 million unique TCR beta sequences from some 170 million T cells. Overall study results and limits: In an earlier analysis, about 87% or about 30%: the productive usage of most TCR beta V segments.

PCR involved 60 Vbeta and 13 Jbeta primers. The repertoire was sequenced with immunoSEQ multiplex PCR; TCRdb's copy has only in-frame clones and lacks some. The data hold over 150,000 clones, with roughly 70% observed a single time. Between the trimmed V and J ends, which lost 6 bases and 5 bases, there was a span of 19 bases. Germline V gene lookup returns CDR1 SGHTA and CDR2 FQGNSA. There are 15 residues in the CDR3. Of note for this clone: Its antigen is not identified.

The V and J genes are TRBV7-2 and TRBJ1-2, with a weak D call TRBD1 (6 bases). This TCR was sampled from a woman under 40 in good health and CMV-seronegative. The specimen sequenced was PBMCs. The CDR3 loop reads CASRQGLGISYGYTF. In DNA form, the CDR3 reads TGTGCCAGCAGGCAGGGGCTGGGGATCTCGTATGGCTACACCTTC.